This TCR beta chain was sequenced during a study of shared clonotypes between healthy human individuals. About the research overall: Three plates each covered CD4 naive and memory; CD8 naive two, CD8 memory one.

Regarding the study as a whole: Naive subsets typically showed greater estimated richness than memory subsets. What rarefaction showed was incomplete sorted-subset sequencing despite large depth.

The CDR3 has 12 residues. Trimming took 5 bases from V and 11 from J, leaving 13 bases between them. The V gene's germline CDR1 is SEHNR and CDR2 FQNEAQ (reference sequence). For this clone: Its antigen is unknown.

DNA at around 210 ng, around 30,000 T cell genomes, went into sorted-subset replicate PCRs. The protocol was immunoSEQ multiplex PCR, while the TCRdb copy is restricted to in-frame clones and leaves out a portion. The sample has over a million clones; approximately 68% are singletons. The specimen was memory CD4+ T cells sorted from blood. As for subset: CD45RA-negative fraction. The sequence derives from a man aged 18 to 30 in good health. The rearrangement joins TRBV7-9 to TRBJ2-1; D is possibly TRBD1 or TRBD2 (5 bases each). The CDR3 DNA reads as TGTGCCAGCAGCCGGGACGTACAGCAGCAGTTCTTC. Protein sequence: CASSRDVQQQFF.